The 13 T cell receptor beta chains presented below share a single source sample, sequenced in a study of cytomegalovirus exposure and HLA in healthy donors. Researchers ran the PCR with 60 Vbeta and 13 Jbeta primers. The assay was immunoSEQ multiplex PCR, and TCRdb's table has in-frame clones only and misses some. The top ten hold 1.1% to 1.5% of the sample, which has about 160,000 clones, around 73% seen once. Sequenced material: PBMCs. These receptors came from a male donor in good health and CMV-seronegative.

This chain connects TRBV7-3 to TRBJ2-1, with D possibly being TRBD2 (6 bases). CDR3 length: 15 amino acids. V shed 2 bases and J shed 7 bases, with 15 bases lying between them. Germline assignment: CDR1 SGHTA and CDR2 FQGTGA. The CDR3 DNA reads as TGTGCCAGCAGCTTACTAGCGCAAATAGAGAATGAGCAGTTCTTC. The encoded protein is CASSLLAQIENEQFF.

This chain joins TRBV7-6 and TRBJ1-4, with 8 bases that match TRBD1. J gave up 7 bases and V 4 bases, and 5 bases lay outside the gene matches. This CDR3 has 14 amino acids. Germline loops: CDR1 SGHVS, CDR2 FNYEAQ. DNA of the CDR3: TGTGCCAGCAGCTCGGACAGGGAAATTGAAAAACTGTTTTTT. This translates into CASSSDREIEKLFF.

Concerning this clone itself: This CDR3 is also generated by other DNA sequences in the sample. The chain joins TRBV15 to TRBJ2-5; D is uncertain. Per the germline V gene, CDR1 is LNHNV and CDR2 is YYDKDF (reference sequence). The CDR3 extends over 14 amino acids. V was trimmed by 1 base and J by 1 base, leaving 7 bases between them. The DNA of the CDR3 is TGTGCCACCAGCAGAGCAGGAAGCCAAGAGACCCAGTACTTC. It codes for CATSRAGSQETQYF.

This chain joins TRBV29-1 and TRBJ2-5, with D maybe TRBD2 (6 bases). CDR1 SQVTM and CDR2 ANQGSEA come from the germline V gene. The CDR3 consists of 13 residues. Trimming removed 3 bases from V and 2 bases from J, with 10 bases in between. The CDR3 loop reads CSVEAGLQETQYF. CDR3 in DNA: TGCAGCGTTGAGGCGGGACTTCAAGAGACCCAGTACTTC.

The chain combines TRBV2 with TRBJ1-5, with 7 nucleotides matching TRBD1. Looked up from germline, CDR1 is SNHLY and CDR2 is FYNNEI. The CDR3 length is 15 residues. The junction had 5 bases not matched to a gene; V was cut back by 6 bases and J by 0 bases. Here the CDR3 DNA reads TGTGCCAGCAGGAGGACAGGTTCTAGCAATCAGCCCCAGCATTTT. Protein: CASRRTGSSNQPQHF. The full variable domain, with the rest looked up from reference TRBV2 and TRBJ1-5, is EPEVTQTPSHQVTQMGQEVILRCVPISNHLYFYWYRQILGQKVEFLVSFYNNEISEKSEIFDDQFSVERPDGSNFTLKIRSTKLEDSAMYFCASRRTGSSNQPQHFGDGTRLSIL.

This chain joins TRBV6-1 and TRBJ1-5, with 9 bases fitting TRBD1. The germline V gene encodes CDR1 MNHNS and CDR2 SASEGT. The CDR3 is 13 residues long. The trim removed 7 bases at V and 7 bases at J, leaving 5 bases unmatched. CDR3 amino acids: CASKPDRGQPQHF. The CDR3 region has the DNA TGTGCCAGCAAGCCGGACAGGGGACAGCCCCAGCATTTT.

The chain employs TRBV5-1 and TRBJ1-2; D is unresolved. The germline CDR1 and CDR2 sequences are SGHRS and YFSETQ. V dropped 4 bases and J dropped 2 bases, with 6 bases sitting between them. The CDR3 extends over 12 amino acids. CDR3 region: CASSLTNYGYTF. CDR3 sequence (DNA): TGCGCCAGCAGCCTCACAAACTATGGCTACACCTTC. Full variable domain (remainder filled in from reference TRBV5-1 and TRBJ1-2): KAGVTQTPRYLIKTRGQQVTLSCSPISGHRSVSWYQQTPGQGLQFLFEYFSETQRNKGNFPGRFSGRQFSNSRSEMNVSTLELGDSALYLCASSLTNYGYTFGSGTRLTVV.

This chain's CDR3 is CATTETGHNEKLFF. DNA for the CDR3: TGTGCCACGACCGAGACAGGGCATAATGAAAAACTGTTTTTT. The chain is built from TRBV10-3 and TRBJ1-4, with 7 bases lining up with TRBD1. Unmatched junction bases numbered 9, after V lost 10 bases and J lost 4 bases. Germline V gene lookup returns CDR1 ENHRY and CDR2 SYGVKD. CDR3 size: 14 residues.

The chain employs TRBV5-4 and TRBJ2-7, with 7 bases identical to TRBD1. V trimming: 1 base; J trimming: 2 bases; junction bases outside the gene matches: 0. The CDR3 runs 13 residues. Germline V gene lookup returns CDR1 SGHNT and CDR2 YYREEE (reference sequence). The DNA for the CDR3 is TGTGCCAGCAGCTTGCAGGGGGCCTACGAGCAGTACTTC. The encoded protein is CASSLQGAYEQYF. Based on the CDR3 plus reference TRBV5-4 and TRBJ2-7, the full variable domain is ETGVTQSPTHLIKTRGQQVTLRCSSQSGHNTVSWYQQALGQGPQFIFQYYREEENGRGNFPPRFSGLQFPNYSSELNVNALELDDSALYLCASSLQGAYEQYFGPGTRLTVT.

CDR3: CASSESQTGFNEKLFF. In DNA form, the CDR3 reads TGTGCCAGCAGTGAATCCCAGACAGGCTTTAATGAAAAACTGTTTTTT. V gene TRBV25-1 combines with J gene TRBJ1-4; D possibly corresponds to TRBD1 (6 bases). CDR1 is MGHDK, CDR2 SYGVNS, per germline. V lost 1 base and J lost 4, with 13 bases in between. This CDR3 contains 16 residues.

This clone was detected only once. The chain joins TRBV6-5 to TRBJ2-5, with 9 bases that match TRBD2. Germline trimming cut 2 bases from V and 7 bases from J; bases unmatched to any gene: 11. In germline, CDR1 is MNHEY, CDR2 SVGAGI. CDR3 length: 16 amino acids. The CDR3 is CASSYVAGDLKGTQYF. CDR3 bases: TGTGCCAGCAGTTACGTAGCGGGAGACCTCAAGGGGACCCAGTACTTC.

Only a few counts were recorded for this clone. This chain uses TRBV19 with TRBJ1-1; D remains ambiguous. The CDR3 spans 15 residues. Germline V lookup: CDR1 LNHDA, CDR2 SQIVND (reference sequence). Deletions cut 5 bases from V and 8 bases from J, with 21 bases between. The CDR3: CASSPLRPNLQEAFF. The CDR3 DNA follows: TGTGCCAGTAGTCCCCTGAGGCCCAACCTTCAGGAAGCTTTCTTT.

On this clone: The same CDR3 arises from other DNA sequences in this sample as well. The V gene is TRBV9, the J gene TRBJ1-5; maybe TRBD1 (5 bases). V lost 0 bases and J 6 bases, leaving 7 bases between the germline ends. The CDR3 totals 13 residues. CDR1 is SGDLS, CDR2 YYNGEE, per germline. CDR3 residues: CASSVGGGQPQHF. The CDR3 nucleotides are TGTGCCAGCAGCGTAGGGGGGGGTCAGCCCCAGCATTTT.